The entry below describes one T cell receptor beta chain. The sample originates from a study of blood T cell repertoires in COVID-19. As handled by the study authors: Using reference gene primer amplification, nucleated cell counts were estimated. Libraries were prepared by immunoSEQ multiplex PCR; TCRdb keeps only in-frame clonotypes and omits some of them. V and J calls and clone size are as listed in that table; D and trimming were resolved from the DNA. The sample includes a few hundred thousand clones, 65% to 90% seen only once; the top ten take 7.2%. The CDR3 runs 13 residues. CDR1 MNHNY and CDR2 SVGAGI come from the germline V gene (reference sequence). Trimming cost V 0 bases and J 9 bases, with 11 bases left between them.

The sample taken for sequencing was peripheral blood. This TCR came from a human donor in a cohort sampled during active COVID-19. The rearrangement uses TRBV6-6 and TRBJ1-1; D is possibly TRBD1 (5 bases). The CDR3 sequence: CASSYSQGRQAFF. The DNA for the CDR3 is TGTGCCAGCAGTTACTCTCAGGGCCGGCAAGCTTTCTTT.